The clone carrying this T cell receptor beta chain came up a few times. It was cDNA, reverse transcribed from extracted RNA, that served as the sequencing template. Profiling relied on immunoSEQ multiplex PCR, and the TCRdb table lists in-frame clones only, not all of them. The sample lists approximately 59,000 clones; 40% to 50% were seen once. This sample stems from a study of CD8+ T cells in alopecia areata. V was cut by 5 bases and J by 7 bases, with 26 bases left in between. The V gene's germline CDR1 is LGHNA and CDR2 YNFKEQ. This CDR3 spans 18 amino acids. Sample: CD8+ T cells sorted from blood, taken at week 0. The V gene is TRBV4-2, the J gene TRBJ2-2; D is possibly TRBD1 (5 bases). The clonotype comes from a human donor with alopecia areata. The CDR3 here is CASSLKVDLGPPGGELFF. CDR3 in DNA: TGTGCCAGCAGCTTAAAGGTCGACCTGGGGCCCCCGGGCGGGGAGCTGTTTTTT.